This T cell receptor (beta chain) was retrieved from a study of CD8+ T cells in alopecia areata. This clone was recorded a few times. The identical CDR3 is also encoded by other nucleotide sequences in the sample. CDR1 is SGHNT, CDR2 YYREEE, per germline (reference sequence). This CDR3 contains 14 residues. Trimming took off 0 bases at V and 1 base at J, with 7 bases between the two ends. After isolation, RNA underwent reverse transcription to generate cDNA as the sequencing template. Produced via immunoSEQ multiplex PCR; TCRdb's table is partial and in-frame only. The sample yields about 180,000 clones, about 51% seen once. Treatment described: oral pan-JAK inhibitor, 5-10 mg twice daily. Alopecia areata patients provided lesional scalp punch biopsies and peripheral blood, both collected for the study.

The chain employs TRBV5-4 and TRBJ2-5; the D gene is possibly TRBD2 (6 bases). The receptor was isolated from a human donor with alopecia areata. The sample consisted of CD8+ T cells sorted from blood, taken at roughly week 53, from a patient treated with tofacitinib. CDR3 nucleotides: TGTGCCAGCAGCTTGGCCGGGGGCCAAGAGACCCAGTACTTC. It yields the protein CASSLAGGQETQYF. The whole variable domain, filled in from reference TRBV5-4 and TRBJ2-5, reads ETGVTQSPTHLIKTRGQQVTLRCSSQSGHNTVSWYQQALGQGPQFIFQYYREEENGRGNFPPRFSGLQFPNYSSELNVNALELDDSALYLCASSLAGGQETQYFGPGTRLLVL.